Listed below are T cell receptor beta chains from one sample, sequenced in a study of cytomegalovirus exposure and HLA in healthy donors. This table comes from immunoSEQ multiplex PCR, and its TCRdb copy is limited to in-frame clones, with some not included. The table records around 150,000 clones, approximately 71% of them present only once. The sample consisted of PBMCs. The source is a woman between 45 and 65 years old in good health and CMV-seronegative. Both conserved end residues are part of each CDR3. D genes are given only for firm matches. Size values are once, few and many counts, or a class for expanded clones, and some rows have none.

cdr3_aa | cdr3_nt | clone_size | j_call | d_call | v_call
CASSRSAGTYNEQFF | TGTGCCAGCAGCCGCTCGGCGGGGACTTACAATGAGCAGTTCTTC | once | TRBJ2-1 | . | TRBV7-9
CASSLGRQGISNTIYF | TGTGCCAGCAGCTTGGGGAGACAGGGGATCTCAAACACCATATATTTT | . | TRBJ1-3 | TRBD1 | TRBV5-5
CASSSRQGAGGELFF | TGTGCCAGCAGTTCCAGACAGGGGGCTGGTGGGGAGCTGTTTTTT | . | TRBJ2-2 | TRBD1 | TRBV28
CASSLATGAEAFF | TGCGCCAGCAGCTTGGCCACGGGGGCTGAAGCTTTCTTT | . | TRBJ1-1 | . | TRBV5-1
CAWSARTGSGNTIYF | TGTGCCTGGAGTGCCAGGACAGGTTCTGGAAACACCATATATTTT | . | TRBJ1-3 | TRBD1 | TRBV30
CASSQEQGWGYTF | TGCGCCAGCAGCCAAGAACAGGGATGGGGCTACACCTTC | . | TRBJ1-2 | . | TRBV4-1
CASSLFPDNSPLHF | TGCGCCAGCAGCCTGTTCCCAGATAATTCACCCCTCCACTTT | . | TRBJ1-6 | . | TRBV4-1
CASSPTGVTPDTQYF | TGTGCCAGCAGCCCAACAGGGGTCACCCCAGATACGCAGTATTTT | . | TRBJ2-3 | TRBD1 | TRBV14
CASSEGGASTDTQYF | TGTGCCAGCAGTGAAGGAGGAGCTAGCACAGATACGCAGTATTTT | . | TRBJ2-3 | . | TRBV6-1
CSVPPGGGWETQYF | TGCAGCGTCCCCCCCGGGGGGGGCTGGGAGACCCAGTACTTC | . | TRBJ2-5 | TRBD2 | TRBV29-1
CASSLDTTNYGYTF | TGCGCCAGCAGCTTAGACACGACTAACTATGGCTACACCTTC | . | TRBJ1-2 | . | TRBV5-1
CASSLFTLDYGYTF | TGTGCCAGCAGCTTGTTTACTTTGGACTATGGCTACACCTTC | once | TRBJ1-2 | . | TRBV5-6
CASSDSGTDTGELFF | TGTGCCAGCAGTGACTCCGGGACAGACACCGGGGAGCTGTTTTTT | . | TRBJ2-2 | TRBD1 | TRBV6-4
CASSQYFTGNYGYTF | TGCGCCAGCAGCCAGTACTTTACAGGGAACTATGGCTACACCTTC | . | TRBJ1-2 | . | TRBV4-1
CATARRIEETQYF | TGTGCCACCGCTAGGCGGATTGAAGAGACCCAGTACTTC | . | TRBJ2-5 | . | TRBV5-8
CAWKTVDRASFNSPLHF | TGTGCCTGGAAAACCGTGGACAGAGCCTCTTTTAATTCACCCCTCCACTTT | . | TRBJ1-6 | . | TRBV30
CSVDDRQGDNGYTF | TGCAGCGTCGATGACCGACAGGGGGATAATGGCTACACCTTC | . | TRBJ1-2 | TRBD1 | TRBV29-1
CASSLKGANTEAFF | TGTGCCAGCAGCTTGAAAGGGGCCAACACTGAAGCTTTCTTT | . | TRBJ1-1 | . | TRBV5-4